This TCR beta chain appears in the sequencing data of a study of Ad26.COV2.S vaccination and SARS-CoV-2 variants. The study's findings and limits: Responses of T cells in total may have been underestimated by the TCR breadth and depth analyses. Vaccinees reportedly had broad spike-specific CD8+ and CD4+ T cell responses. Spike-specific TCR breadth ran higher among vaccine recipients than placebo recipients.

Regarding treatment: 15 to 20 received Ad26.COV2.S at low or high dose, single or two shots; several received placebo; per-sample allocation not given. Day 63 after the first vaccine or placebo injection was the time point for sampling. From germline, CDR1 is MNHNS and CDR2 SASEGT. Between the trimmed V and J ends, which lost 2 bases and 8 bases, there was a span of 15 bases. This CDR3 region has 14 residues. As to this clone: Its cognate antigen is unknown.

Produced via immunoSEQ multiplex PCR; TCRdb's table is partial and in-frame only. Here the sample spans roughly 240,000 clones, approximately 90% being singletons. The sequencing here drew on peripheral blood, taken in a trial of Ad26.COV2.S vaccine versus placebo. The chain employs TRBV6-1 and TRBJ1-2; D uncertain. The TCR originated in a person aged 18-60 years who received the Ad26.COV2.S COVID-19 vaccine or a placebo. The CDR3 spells CASSEPAVQGGYTF. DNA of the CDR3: TGTGCCAGCAGTGAACCGGCCGTCCAAGGGGGCTACACCTTC.